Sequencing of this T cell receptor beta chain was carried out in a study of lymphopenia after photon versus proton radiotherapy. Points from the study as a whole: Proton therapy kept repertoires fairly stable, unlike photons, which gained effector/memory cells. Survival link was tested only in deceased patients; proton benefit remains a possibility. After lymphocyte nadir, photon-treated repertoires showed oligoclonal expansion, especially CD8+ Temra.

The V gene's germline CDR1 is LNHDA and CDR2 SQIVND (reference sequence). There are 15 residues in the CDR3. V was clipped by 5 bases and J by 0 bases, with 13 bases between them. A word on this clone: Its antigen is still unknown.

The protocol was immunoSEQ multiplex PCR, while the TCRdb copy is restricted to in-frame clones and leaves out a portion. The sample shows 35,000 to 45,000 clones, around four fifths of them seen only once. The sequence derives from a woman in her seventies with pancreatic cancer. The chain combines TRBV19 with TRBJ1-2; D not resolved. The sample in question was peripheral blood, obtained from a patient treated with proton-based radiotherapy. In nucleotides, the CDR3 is TGTGCCAGTAGTCTTCAGAGGACGGCTAACTATGGCTACACCTTC. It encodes CASSLQRTANYGYTF.